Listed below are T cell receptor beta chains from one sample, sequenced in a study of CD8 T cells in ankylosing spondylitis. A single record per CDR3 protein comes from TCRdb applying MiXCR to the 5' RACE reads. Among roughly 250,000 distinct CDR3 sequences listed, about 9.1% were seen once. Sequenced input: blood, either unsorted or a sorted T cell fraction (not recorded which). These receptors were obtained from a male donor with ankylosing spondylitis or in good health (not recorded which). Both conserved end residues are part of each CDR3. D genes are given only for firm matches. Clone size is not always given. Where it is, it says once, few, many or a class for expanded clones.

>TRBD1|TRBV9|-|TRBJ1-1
CASSGYRGQNTEAFF
TGTGCCAGCAGCGGATACAGGGGTCAGAACACTGAAGCTTTCTTT
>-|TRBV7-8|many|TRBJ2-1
CASSPGKQEQFF
TGTGCCAGCAGCCCCGGCAAACAGGAGCAGTTCTTC
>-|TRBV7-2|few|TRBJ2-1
CASRDRWGNEQFF
TGTGCCAGCAGGGACAGATGGGGGAATGAGCAGTTCTTC
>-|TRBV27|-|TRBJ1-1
CASSLISGDTEAFF
TGTGCCAGCAGTTTAATCTCTGGGGACACTGAAGCTTTCTTT
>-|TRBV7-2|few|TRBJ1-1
CASRPSRGGTEAFF
TGTGCCAGCAGGCCCTCCAGGGGAGGCACTGAAGCTTTCTTT
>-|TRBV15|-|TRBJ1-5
CATSRDRQGPRYSNQPQHF
TGTGCCACCAGCAGAGATCGGCAGGGGCCTCGATATAGCAATCAGCCCCAGCATTTT
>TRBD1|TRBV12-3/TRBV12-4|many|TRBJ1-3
CASSLDRGTGNTIYF
TGTGCCAGCAGTTTAGACAGGGGAACTGGAAACACCATATATTTT
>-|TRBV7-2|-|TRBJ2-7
CATSGGDYSYEQYF
TGTGCCACCTCAGGGGGGGATTACTCCTACGAGCAGTACTTC
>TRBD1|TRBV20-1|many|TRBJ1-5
CSASRGQGKGQPQHF
TGCAGTGCTAGTCGGGGACAGGGAAAAGGGCAGCCCCAGCATTTT
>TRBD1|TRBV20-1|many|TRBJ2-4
CSAKNSGTGFENIQYF
TGCAGTGCTAAGAACTCCGGGACAGGGTTCGAAAACATTCAGTACTTC
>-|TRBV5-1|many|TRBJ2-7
CASSGRDSSYEQYF
TGCGCCAGCAGCGGACGTGACAGCTCCTACGAGCAGTACTTC
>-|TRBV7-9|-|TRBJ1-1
CASSLTGTVNTEAFF
TGTGCCAGCAGCTTGACCGGGACGGTGAACACTGAAGCTTTCTTT
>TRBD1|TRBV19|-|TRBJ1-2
CASSTGQGADGYTF
TGTGCCAGTAGTACCGGACAGGGGGCAGATGGCTACACCTTC
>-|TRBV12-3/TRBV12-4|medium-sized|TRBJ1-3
CASTLGGDAIYF
TGTGCCAGCACCCTAGGGGGGGACGCCATATATTTT
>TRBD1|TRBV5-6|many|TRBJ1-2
CASSMGQGRTYYGYTF
TGTGCCAGCAGCATGGGACAGGGACGGACCTACTATGGCTACACCTTC
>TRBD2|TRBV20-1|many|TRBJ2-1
CSATGTSVSEQFF
TGCAGTGCCACCGGGACTAGCGTTAGTGAGCAGTTCTTC
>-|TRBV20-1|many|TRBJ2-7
CSARPGAYEQYF
TGCAGTGCTAGACCTGGAGCCTACGAGCAGTACTTC
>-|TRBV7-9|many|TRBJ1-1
CASSLERAGTEAFF
TGTGCCAGCAGCTTAGAACGGGCTGGGACTGAAGCTTTCTTT
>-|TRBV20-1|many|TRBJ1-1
CSASVGPPGTEAFF
TGCAGTGCTAGCGTCGGCCCTCCGGGGACTGAAGCTTTCTTT
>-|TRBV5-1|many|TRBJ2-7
CASSLDYEQYF
TGCGCCAGCAGCTTGGACTACGAGCAGTACTTC
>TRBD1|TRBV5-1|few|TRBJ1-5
CASSVGTALNQPQHF
TGCGCCAGCAGCGTCGGGACAGCCCTCAATCAGCCCCAGCATTTT
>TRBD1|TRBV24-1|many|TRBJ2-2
CATSDPDRAGELFF
TGTGCCACCAGTGATCCTGACAGGGCCGGGGAGCTGTTTTTT
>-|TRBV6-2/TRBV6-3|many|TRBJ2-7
CASSWDSYEQYF
TGTGCCAGCAGCTGGGACTCCTACGAGCAGTACTTC
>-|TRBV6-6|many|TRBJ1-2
CASTQGQGSGYTF
TGTGCCAGCACCCAGGGGCAGGGAAGTGGCTACACCTTC
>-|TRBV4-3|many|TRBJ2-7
CASSQDPGLSYEQYF
TGCGCCAGCAGCCAAGACCCCGGACTTTCCTACGAGCAGTACTTC
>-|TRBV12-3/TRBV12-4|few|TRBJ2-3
CASRSTSDSRYF
TGTGCCAGCAGATCTACTAGTGACTCCCGGTATTTT
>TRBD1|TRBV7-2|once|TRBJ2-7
CASSSQQGSEQYF
TGTGCCAGCAGCTCACAACAGGGGAGCGAGCAGTACTTC
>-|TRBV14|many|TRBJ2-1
CASSQINEQFF
TGTGCCAGCAGCCAAATCAATGAGCAGTTCTTC
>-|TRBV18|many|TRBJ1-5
CASSPEEAGQPQHF
TGTGCCAGCTCACCTGAGGAAGCAGGACAGCCCCAGCATTTT
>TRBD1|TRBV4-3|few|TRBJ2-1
CASSQVRGGRNEQFF
TGCGCCAGCAGCCAAGTGAGAGGGGGCAGGAATGAGCAGTTCTTC
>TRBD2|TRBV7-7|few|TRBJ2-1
CASTPYKGRGGLNNEQFF
TGTGCTAGCACCCCTTATAAAGGACGGGGGGGCCTTAACAATGAGCAGTTCTTC
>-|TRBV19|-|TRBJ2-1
CASSIGASSYNEQFF
TGTGCCAGTAGTATAGGAGCGAGCTCCTACAATGAGCAGTTCTTC
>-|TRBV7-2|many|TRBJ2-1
CASSFSGESYNEQFF
TGTGCCAGCAGCTTTTCCGGGGAATCCTACAATGAGCAGTTCTTC
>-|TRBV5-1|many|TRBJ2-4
CASRIHGAKNIQYF
TGCGCCAGCAGAATTCATGGAGCCAAAAACATTCAGTACTTC
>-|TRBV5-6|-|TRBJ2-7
CASGAGQTYEQYF
TGTGCCAGCGGCGCCGGACAGACCTACGAGCAGTACTTC
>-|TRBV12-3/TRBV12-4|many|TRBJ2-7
CASSLAGGRSYEQYF
TGTGCCAGCAGTTTAGCCGGCGGGCGGTCCTACGAGCAGTACTTC
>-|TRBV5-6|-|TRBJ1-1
CASSWSLNTEAFF
TGTGCCAGCAGCTGGAGCCTTAACACTGAAGCTTTCTTT
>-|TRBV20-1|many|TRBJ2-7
CSARGGASYEQYF
TGCAGTGCTAGAGGGGGGGCCTCCTACGAGCAGTACTTC
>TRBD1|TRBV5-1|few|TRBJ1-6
CASSLRQGTSPLHF
TGCGCCAGCAGCTTACGACAGGGGACCTCACCCCTCCACTTT
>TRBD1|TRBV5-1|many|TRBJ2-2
CASSLGDRGDTGELFF
TGCGCCAGCAGCTTGGGTGACAGGGGAGACACCGGGGAGCTGTTTTTT
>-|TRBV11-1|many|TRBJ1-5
CASSKDVSNQPQHF
TGTGCCAGCAGCAAAGACGTGAGCAATCAGCCCCAGCATTTT
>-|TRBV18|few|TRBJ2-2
CASSPPNLGELFF
TGTGCCAGCTCACCACCGAACCTCGGGGAGCTGTTTTTT
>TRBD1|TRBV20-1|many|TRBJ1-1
CSAKGTGGPSGWTEAFF
TGCAGTGCCAAAGGGACAGGCGGGCCCTCAGGGTGGACTGAAGCTTTCTTT
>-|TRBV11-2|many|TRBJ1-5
CASSLDLGGWSNQPQHF
TGTGCCAGCAGCTTAGATCTAGGGGGATGGAGCAATCAGCCCCAGCATTTT
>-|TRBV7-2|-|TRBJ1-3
CASSLVRGSGNTIYF
TGTGCCAGCAGCTTAGTCAGGGGTTCGGGAAACACCATATATTTT
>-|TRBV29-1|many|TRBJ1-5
CSVGDGLLGNQPQHF
TGCAGCGTTGGGGACGGCCTACTGGGCAATCAGCCCCAGCATTTT
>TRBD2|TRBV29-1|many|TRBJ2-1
CSVEDRLAGVGDEQFF
TGCAGCGTTGAAGATCGACTAGCGGGAGTAGGTGATGAGCAGTTCTTC